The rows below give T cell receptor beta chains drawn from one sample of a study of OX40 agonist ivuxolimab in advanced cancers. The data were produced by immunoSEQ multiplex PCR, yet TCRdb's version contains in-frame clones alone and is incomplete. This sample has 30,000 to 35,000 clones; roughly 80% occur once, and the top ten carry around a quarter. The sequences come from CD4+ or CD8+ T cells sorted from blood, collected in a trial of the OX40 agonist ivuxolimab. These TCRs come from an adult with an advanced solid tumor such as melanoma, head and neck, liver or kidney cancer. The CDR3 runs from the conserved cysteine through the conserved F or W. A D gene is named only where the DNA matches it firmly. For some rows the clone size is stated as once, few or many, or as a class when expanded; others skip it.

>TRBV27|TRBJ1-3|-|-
CASSGRGGNTIYF
TGTGCCAGCAGTGGTAGGGGGGGAAACACCATATATTTT
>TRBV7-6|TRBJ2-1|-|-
CASSLGQGRRDEQFF
TGTGCCAGCAGCTTAGGTCAGGGGCGTAGGGATGAGCAGTTCTTC
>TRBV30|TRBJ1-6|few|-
CAWSRDFDNSPLHF
TGTGCCTGGAGTCGGGACTTCGATAATTCACCCCTCCACTTT
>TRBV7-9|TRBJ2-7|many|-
CASSDSQYEQYF
TGTGCCAGCAGCGACAGTCAATACGAGCAGTACTTC
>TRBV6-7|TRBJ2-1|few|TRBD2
CASSYVLEWEGLGYNEQFF
TGTGCCAGCAGTTACGTTCTAGAGTGGGAGGGGTTAGGCTACAATGAGCAGTTCTTC
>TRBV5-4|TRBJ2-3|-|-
CASSSPGDTQYF
TGTGCCAGCAGCTCCCCGGGAGATACGCAGTATTTT
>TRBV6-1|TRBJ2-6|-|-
CASSETDTGANVLTF
TGTGCCAGCAGTGAAACCGACACTGGGGCCAACGTCCTGACTTTC
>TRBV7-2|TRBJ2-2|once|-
CASIIKRNTGELFF
TGTGCCAGCATCATCAAGCGTAACACCGGGGAGCTGTTTTTT
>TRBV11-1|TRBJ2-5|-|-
CASSPIAQETQYF
TGTGCCAGCAGTCCAATAGCCCAAGAGACCCAGTACTTC
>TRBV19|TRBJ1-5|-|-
CASRPGTDYSNQPQHF
TGTGCCAGTAGGCCCGGGACGGACTATAGCAATCAGCCCCAGCATTTT
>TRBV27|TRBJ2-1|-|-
CASSLSSYNEQFF
TGTGCCAGCAGCTTAAGCTCCTACAATGAGCAGTTCTTC
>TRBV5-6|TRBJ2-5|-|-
CASSFGPILTGETQYF
TGTGCCAGCAGCTTTGGACCTATTCTCACCGGGGAGACCCAGTACTTC
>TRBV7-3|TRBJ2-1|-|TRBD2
CASSTLAGDYNEQFF
TGTGCCAGCAGCACGCTAGCGGGAGATTATAATGAGCAGTTCTTC
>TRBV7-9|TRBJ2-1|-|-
CASSLDRGVTGTGEQFF
TGTGCCAGCAGCTTAGATAGAGGTGTCACTGGGACGGGTGAGCAGTTCTTC
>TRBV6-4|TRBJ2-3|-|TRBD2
CASSGLAGSTDTQYF
TGTGCCAGCAGTGGACTAGCGGGGAGCACAGATACGCAGTATTTT
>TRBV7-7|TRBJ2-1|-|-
CASSLAQVPSVSYNEQFF
TGTGCCAGCAGCTTAGCGCAAGTCCCCTCTGTCTCCTACAATGAGCAGTTCTTC
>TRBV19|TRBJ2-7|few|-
CASSPQGYEQYF
TGTGCCAGTAGTCCCCAGGGTTACGAGCAGTACTTC
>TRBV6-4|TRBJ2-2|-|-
CASSLGSANTGELFF
TGTGCCAGCAGTTTAGGGTCAGCGAACACCGGGGAGCTGTTTTTT
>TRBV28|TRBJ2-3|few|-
CLTSRGTDTQYF
TGTTTGACATCCAGGGGCACAGATACGCAGTATTTT
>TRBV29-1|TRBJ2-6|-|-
CSVGGLTGANVLTF
TGCAGCGTTGGGGGGCTAACTGGGGCCAACGTCCTGACTTTC
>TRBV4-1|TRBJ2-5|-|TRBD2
CASSQDKASGWETQYF
TGCGCCAGCAGCCAAGATAAGGCTAGCGGCTGGGAGACCCAGTACTTC
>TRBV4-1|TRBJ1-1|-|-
CASSQRGLNTEAFF
TGCGCCAGCAGCCAACGCGGCCTCAACACTGAAGCTTTCTTT
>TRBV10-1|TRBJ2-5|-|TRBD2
CASSASGVRVEETQYF
TGCGCCAGCAGTGCTAGCGGGGTGAGAGTAGAAGAGACCCAGTACTTC
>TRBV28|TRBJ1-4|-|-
CASSFRRGGDEKLFF
TGTGCCAGCAGTTTCAGACGCGGAGGGGATGAAAAACTGTTTTTT
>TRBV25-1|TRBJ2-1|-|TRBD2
CASSEWGLAGSEQFF
TGTGCCAGCAGTGAATGGGGACTAGCGGGGAGTGAGCAGTTCTTC
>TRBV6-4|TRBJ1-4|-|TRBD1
CASSDGTGGLGLFF
TGTGCCAGCAGTGACGGGACAGGGGGTCTTGGACTGTTTTTT
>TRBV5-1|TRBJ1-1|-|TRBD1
CASSLGTGEDTEAFF
TGCGCCAGCAGCTTGGGGACAGGCGAGGACACTGAAGCTTTCTTT
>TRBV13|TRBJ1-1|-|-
CASSLGQGTTEAFF
TGTGCCAGCAGCTTAGGACAGGGTACCACTGAAGCTTTCTTT
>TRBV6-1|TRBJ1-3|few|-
CASSEGGAGNTIYF
TGTGCCAGCAGTGAAGGTGGTGCTGGAAACACCATATATTTT
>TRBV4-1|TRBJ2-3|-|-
CASRVSPRGATDTQYF
TGCGCCAGCAGGGTTTCGCCGCGCGGGGCAACAGATACGCAGTATTTT
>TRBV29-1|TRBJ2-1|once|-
CSVRSRDYNEQFF
TGCAGCGTCCGTTCGAGGGACTACAATGAGCAGTTCTTC
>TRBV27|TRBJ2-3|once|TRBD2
CASSFLAGGLTDTQYF
TGTGCCAGCAGTTTTCTAGCGGGGGGGCTGACAGATACGCAGTATTTT
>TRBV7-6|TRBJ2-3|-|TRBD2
CASSWRPGLATDTQYF
TGTGCCAGCAGCTGGCGCCCGGGACTAGCTACAGATACGCAGTATTTT
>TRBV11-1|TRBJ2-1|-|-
CASSLGGSSYNEQFF
TGTGCCAGCAGCTTAGGCGGTAGCTCCTACAATGAGCAGTTCTTC
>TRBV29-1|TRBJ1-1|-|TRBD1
CSVETGSTEAFF
TGCAGCGTTGAGACAGGGAGCACTGAAGCTTTCTTT
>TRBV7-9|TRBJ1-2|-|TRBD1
CASSLSGGQGPLDGYTF
TGTGCCAGCAGCTTGAGTGGGGGACAGGGCCCATTGGATGGCTACACCTTC
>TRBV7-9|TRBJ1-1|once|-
CASSLGTNMNTEAFF
TGTGCCAGCAGCTTAGGGACGAACATGAACACTGAAGCTTTCTTT
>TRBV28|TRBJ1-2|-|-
CASSPTRRGYGYTF
TGTGCCAGCAGCCCAACGAGGCGCGGCTATGGCTACACCTTC
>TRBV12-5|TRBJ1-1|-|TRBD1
CASGLTWTGQNTEAFF
TGTGCTAGTGGTTTGACGTGGACAGGACAGAACACTGAAGCTTTCTTT
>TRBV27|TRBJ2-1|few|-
CASSLGLYNEQFF
TGTGCCAGCAGTTTAGGCCTCTACAATGAGCAGTTCTTC
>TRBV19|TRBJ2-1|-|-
CASRLDGHNEQFF
TGTGCCAGTAGATTGGACGGCCACAATGAGCAGTTCTTC
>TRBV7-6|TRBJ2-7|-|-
CASSLEISGASSYEQYF
TGTGCCAGCAGCTTAGAGATCAGTGGCGCGTCCTCCTACGAGCAGTACTTC
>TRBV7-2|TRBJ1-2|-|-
CASSLAGGVNYGYTF
TGTGCCAGCAGCTTAGCGGGCGGGGTGAACTATGGCTACACCTTC
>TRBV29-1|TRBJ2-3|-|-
CSVSGGQISSTDTQYF
TGCAGCGTTAGCGGGGGACAGATTTCTAGCACAGATACGCAGTATTTT
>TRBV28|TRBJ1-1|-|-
CASNPERVLTEAFF
TGTGCCAGCAACCCTGAGAGGGTTTTGACTGAAGCTTTCTTT
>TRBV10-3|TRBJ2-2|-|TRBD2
CAISESGLAGGTGELFF
TGTGCCATCAGTGAGTCGGGACTAGCGGGAGGGACCGGGGAGCTGTTTTTT